This T cell receptor (beta chain) was captured in a study of CD8 T cells in acute hepatitis C reinfection. Overall study: TCRbeta of HCV NS3-1073-specific CD8+ T cells was profiled.

Points on this clone: The junction shows a germline mismatch at one end, possibly a read error.

Using immunoSEQ multiplex PCR, the repertoire was profiled, and TCRdb retains in-frame clones only, with some absent. The sample lists about 350 clones; 72% were seen once. Time point given: at least 347 days after estimated infection, following spontaneous clearance. The hepatitis C virus-specific receptor repertoire was characterized directly ex vivo, with no prior expansion in culture. Study findings and constraints: A V04-02/J02-02 clonotype was among about a dozen public ones, independent of outcome. Acute resolver, follow-up resolver and acute chronic samples had similar high diversity.

This receptor was obtained from a man aged 35 to 55 who spontaneously cleared hepatitis C infection. The input for sequencing was HCV NS3-1073 tetramer-sorted CD8+ T cells from PBMCs, taken at follow-up.

The CDR3 bases are TGTGCTAGCAGCTTCGGGACTAGCGGGGATACGCAGTATTTT. It codes for CASSFGTSGDTQYF. This sequence joins TRBV7-6 and TRBJ2-3; 12 nucleotides match TRBD2. Germline V gene data show CDR1 as SGHVS and CDR2 as FNYEAQ. The CDR3 sequence is 14 residues long.